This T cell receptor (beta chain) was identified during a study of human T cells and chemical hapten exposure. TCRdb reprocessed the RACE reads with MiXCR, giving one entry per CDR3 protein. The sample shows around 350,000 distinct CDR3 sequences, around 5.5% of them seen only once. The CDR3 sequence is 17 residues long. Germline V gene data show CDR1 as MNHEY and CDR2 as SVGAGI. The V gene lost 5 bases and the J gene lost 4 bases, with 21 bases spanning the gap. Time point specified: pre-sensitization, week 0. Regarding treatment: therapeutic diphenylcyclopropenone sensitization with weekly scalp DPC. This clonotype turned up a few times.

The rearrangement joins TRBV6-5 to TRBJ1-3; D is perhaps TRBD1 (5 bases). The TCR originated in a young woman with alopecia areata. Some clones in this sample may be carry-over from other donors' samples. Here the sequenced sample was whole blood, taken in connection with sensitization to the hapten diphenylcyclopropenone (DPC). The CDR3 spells CASSKKIGRVSGNTIYF. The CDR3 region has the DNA TGTGCCAGCAGTAAAAAAATTGGCAGGGTATCCGGAAACACCATATATTTT.